The TCR beta chain described here comes from a study of early T cells in non-severe SARS-CoV-2 infection. For the study at large: Bulk RNA from unsorted whole blood was sequenced; chains were unpaired.

TCRdb re-called the 5' RACE reads through MiXCR, storing one row per CDR3 protein. The table includes roughly 12,000 distinct CDR3 sequences, around 5% detected once. The germline V and J ends were trimmed by 1 base and 9 bases, with 13 bases remaining between them. Germline V CDR1 and CDR2: SGHVS, FQNEAQ. This CDR3 region has 14 residues. V and J are TRBV7-8 and TRBJ2-1; either TRBD1 or TRBD2 may supply D (5 bases each). The receptor comes from an adult who was a healthcare worker with PCR-confirmed SARS-CoV-2 infection or an uninfected control (not recorded which). What was sequenced was whole blood. The CDR3 region has the DNA TGTGCCAGCAGCTTAGGAGCTAGTGGGGGTGAGCAGTTCTTC. This gives the protein CASSLGASGGEQFF.